The 14 T cell receptor beta chains given below trace back to one sample, sequenced in a study of CD8+ T cells in alopecia areata (dated by TCRdb to 2016 to 2018). According to the study, the label for this sample's time point signals: about 4 weeks on oral tofacitinib. The treatment or condition tag for this specimen amounts to: oral pan-JAK inhibitor, 5-10 mg twice daily. Receptors were amplified or captured by the immunoSEQ multiplex PCR assay. For TCR sequencing, RNA was extracted from every sample and reverse transcribed into cDNA to serve as template. TCRdb carries this immuneACCESS record with in-frame sequences only. Its versions omit some clonotypes, under half of them owing to an unresolved V gene in the studies checked, with the rest unexplained. The sample table holds more than 110,000 clones, of which 80% to 90% were seen once. Of the sample, more than 20% is held by the ten largest clones.

Sample: CD8+ T cells sorted from blood, taken at week 4, from a patient treated with tofacitinib. The receptors originated from a human donor with alopecia areata.

V gene TRBV15 combines with J gene TRBJ2-2; TRBD2 is a possible D gene (5 bases). The V end lost 0 bases, the J end lost 4 bases, and 9 bases lay between the germline ends. Per germline, CDR1 LNHNV and CDR2 YYDKDF (reference sequence). The CDR3 length is 15 residues. The CDR3 DNA sequence: TGTGCCACCAGCAGAGATCGGGAACTCACCGGGGAGCTGTTTTTT. This encodes CATSRDRELTGELFF.

The chain links TRBV5-4 to TRBJ2-3; the D gene is possibly TRBD2 (5 bases). Germline V gives CDR1 SGHNT, CDR2 YYREEE (reference sequence). Between the trimmed V and J ends, which lost 0 bases and 5 bases, there was a span of 13 bases. This CDR3 spans 15 amino acids. The CDR3 protein is CASSLELGGGDTQYF. The CDR3 DNA sequence: TGTGCCAGCAGCTTGGAACTAGGAGGAGGAGATACGCAGTATTTT.

The chain links TRBV11-3 to TRBJ2-5; D is unresolved. Germline CDR1 reads SGHNT; CDR2 reads YENEEA. This CDR3 region has 10 residues. V lost 6 bases, J lost 2 bases, and 1 base lay in between. The CDR3 coding sequence is TGTGCCAGCAGACAAGAGACCCAGTACTTC. It encodes CASRQETQYF.

The gene calls are TRBV7-9 and TRBJ2-7; D is uncertain. Trimming removed 4 bases from V and 1 base from J, with 8 bases in between. CDR3 size: 13 residues. Germline V CDR1 and CDR2: SEHNR, FQNEAQ (reference sequence). The CDR3 DNA is TGTGCCAGCAGCTGGCAGCAGTCCTACGAGCAGTACTTC. Translation gives CASSWQQSYEQYF.

This clone appeared a single time. The chain links TRBV29-1 to TRBJ2-3; D remains unclear. Germline loops: CDR1 SQVTM, CDR2 ANQGSEA. Trimming left V 0 bases short and J 2 bases short, with 12 bases between. The CDR3 has 15 residues. The CDR3 coding sequence is TGCAGCGTTGAAGATCACCCAGTCCTCACAGATACGCAGTATTTT. Translation gives CSVEDHPVLTDTQYF.

This sequence joins TRBV5-1 and TRBJ2-5; possibly TRBD1 or TRBD2 for D (5 bases each). The CDR3 is 13 residues long. V dropped 0 bases and J dropped 5 bases, with 8 bases sitting between them. Looked up from germline, CDR1 is SGHRS and CDR2 is YFSETQ. CDR3 in amino acids: CASSLVGEETQYF. The DNA of the CDR3 is TGCGCCAGCAGCTTGGTGGGGGAGGAGACCCAGTACTTC.

V and J are TRBV30 and TRBJ1-2; 10 bases are a match to TRBD1. Germline V gene sequence: CDR1 GTSNPN, CDR2 SVGIG (reference sequence). CDR3 length: 15 amino acids. With 5 bases clipped from V and 6 bases from J, the junction kept 12 bases outside the gene matches. CDR3 coding DNA: TGTGCCTGGGGGAGACAGGGGGCAAGACCTAATGGCTACACCTTC. This encodes CAWGRQGARPNGYTF.

The genes are TRBV11-1 and TRBJ2-1, with TRBD2 identical over 7 bases. Germline lookup yields CDR1 SGHAT and CDR2 FQDESV (reference sequence). This CDR3 is 18 amino acids long. J gave up 1 base and V 0 bases, and 9 bases lay outside the gene matches. The CDR3: CASSLAGGIAISYNEQFF. DNA for the CDR3: TGTGCCAGCAGCTTAGCGGGGGGGATCGCGATTTCCTACAATGAGCAGTTCTTC.

The chain recombines TRBV15 with TRBJ1-2; TRBD1 aligns across 11 bases. V gave up 6 bases and J gave up 6 bases; unmatched junction bases: 15. Germline V gene data show CDR1 as LNHNV and CDR2 as YYDKDF (reference sequence). The CDR3 runs to 17 residues. CDR3 region: CATSLPPGQGGFNGYTF. The CDR3 coding sequence is TGTGCCACCAGTCTACCCCCGGGACAGGGGGGTTTCAATGGCTACACCTTC.

A single count supports this clone. This chain connects TRBV7-9 to TRBJ2-7; D is undetermined. The length of the CDR3 is 13 residues. Germline assignment: CDR1 SEHNR and CDR2 FQNEAQ (reference sequence). Trimming stripped 6 bases from V and 3 bases from J, with 12 bases between. The CDR3 reads CASRSPLGYEQYF. The DNA for the CDR3 is TGTGCCAGCAGATCCCCCTTGGGCTACGAGCAGTACTTC.

The rearrangement uses TRBV7-8 and TRBJ2-7; TRBD1 might be the D (6 bases). The CDR3 has 14 residues. The germline V gene encodes CDR1 SGHVS and CDR2 FQNEAQ. V was shortened by 8 bases and J by 3 bases, with 17 bases between the two germline ends. As DNA, the CDR3 is TGTGCCAGCGGACAGCGTGAGCGGCACTACGAGCAGTACTTC. Its protein product is CASGQRERHYEQYF.

The V gene is TRBV4-3, the J gene TRBJ1-1; possibly TRBD1 for D (5 bases). The CDR3 runs 15 residues. The germline V and J ends were trimmed by 2 bases and 0 bases, with 10 bases remaining between them. CDR1 is LGHNA and CDR2 is YSLEER in the germline V gene. CDR3 bases: TGCGCCAGCAGCCAAAAGACAGCGATGAACACTGAAGCTTTCTTT. The encoded protein is CASSQKTAMNTEAFF.

The CDR3 DNA reads as TGTGCTAGTGGTTTGATCTATCGGGACAGTCCTAACTATGGCTACACCTTC. This codes for CASGLIYRDSPNYGYTF. The chain uses TRBV12-5 and TRBJ1-2; TRBD1 aligns across 7 bases. The germline gives CDR1 LGHNT, CDR2 FRNRAP. With 2 bases clipped from V and 0 bases from J, the junction kept 9 bases outside the gene matches. CDR3 length equals 17 residues. The variable domain in full, with the rest retrieved from reference TRBV12-5 and TRBJ1-2, is DARVTQTPRHKVTEMGQEVTMRCQPILGHNTVFWYRQTMMQGLELLAYFRNRAPLDDSGMPKDRFSAEMPDATLATLKIQPSEPRDSAVYFCASGLIYRDSPNYGYTFGSGTRLTVV.

The chain combines TRBV27 with TRBJ2-1; the D gene is possibly TRBD2 (5 bases). The CDR3 contains 13 residues. Between the trimmed V and J ends, which lost 3 bases and 8 bases, there was a span of 11 bases. Germline V gene data show CDR1 as MNHEY and CDR2 as SMNVEV (reference sequence). CDR3: CASSFASLDEQFF. The CDR3, as DNA: TGTGCCAGCAGTTTTGCTAGCTTGGATGAGCAGTTCTTC.